Here is one T cell receptor beta chain with its context. The sample originates from a study of blood T cell repertoires in COVID-19. Clones were read by immunoSEQ multiplex PCR, and TCRdb kept only the in-frame ones, dropping some. Counted here are fewer than 350,000 clones, about 89% occurring once; the ten biggest clones make up 5% to 5.5%. V was cut by 6 bases and J by 6 bases, with 12 bases left in between. This CDR3 has 13 amino acids. The germline gives CDR1 SGHKS, CDR2 YYEKEE (reference sequence). The V call is TRBV5-5, the J call TRBJ2-2; D gene ambiguous. Material for sequencing was PBMCs or T cells enriched from blood (not recorded which). The origin of this receptor is a man aged 60 to 69 who had recovered from COVID-19. The chain's CDR3 is CASNTIISGELFF. The CDR3 nucleotides read TGTGCCAGCAACACTATAATTTCCGGGGAGCTGTTTTTT.